This TCR beta chain was sequenced in a study of shared clonotypes between healthy human individuals. The CDR3 is made up of 15 amino acids. Germline lookup yields CDR1 SGHRS and CDR2 YFSETQ. V was shortened by 0 bases and J by 2 bases, with 9 bases between the two germline ends. A note on this clone: Other DNA sequences in this specimen translate into the identical CDR3.

Replicate PCRs were loaded with around 280 ng DNA from unsorted PBMC, about 30,000 T cell genomes. The assay was immunoSEQ multiplex PCR, and TCRdb's table has in-frame clones only and misses some. The sample gives a few hundred thousand clones, around 80% of which show up once; roughly 12% is in the top ten. The chain has TRBV5-1 and TRBJ2-1; no definite D call. What was sequenced was PBMCs. This sequence originates from a woman in her thirties or forties in good health. Some clones in this sample may be carry-over from other donors' samples. As DNA, the CDR3 is TGCGCCAGCAGCTTGGCGGGCCCACCCTACAATGAGCAGTTCTTC. Translation gives CASSLAGPPYNEQFF.